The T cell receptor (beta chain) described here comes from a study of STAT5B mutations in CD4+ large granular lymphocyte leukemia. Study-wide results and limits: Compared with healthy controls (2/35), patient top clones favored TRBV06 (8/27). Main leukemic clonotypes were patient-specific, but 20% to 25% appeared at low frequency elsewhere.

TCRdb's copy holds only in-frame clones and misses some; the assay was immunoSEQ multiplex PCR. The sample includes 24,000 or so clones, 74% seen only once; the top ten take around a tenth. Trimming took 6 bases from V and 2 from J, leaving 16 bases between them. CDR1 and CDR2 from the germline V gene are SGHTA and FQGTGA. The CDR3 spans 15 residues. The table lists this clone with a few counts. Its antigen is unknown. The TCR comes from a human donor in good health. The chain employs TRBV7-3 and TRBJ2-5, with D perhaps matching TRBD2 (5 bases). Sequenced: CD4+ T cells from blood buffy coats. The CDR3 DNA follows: TGTGCCAGCAGGCCCGACGCGGGCGGACAAGAGACCCAGTACTTC. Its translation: CASRPDAGGQETQYF.